Each of the 4 T cell receptor beta chains below was sequenced from the same sample in a study of blood T cell repertoires in COVID-19. Libraries were prepared by immunoSEQ multiplex PCR; TCRdb keeps only in-frame clonotypes and omits some of them. The profile shows around 430,000 clones, more than 75% of them singletons. Specimen: PBMCs or T cells enriched from blood (not recorded which). The receptors here all came from a woman aged 45-59 years who had recovered from COVID-19.

This clone showed up just once. The gene calls are TRBV5-8 and TRBJ1-5; D is unresolved. Trimming took off 4 bases at V and 2 bases at J, with 19 bases between the two ends. This CDR3 spans 17 amino acids. From germline, CDR1 is SGHTS and CDR2 YDEGEE. The CDR3 nucleotides are TGTGCCAGCAGCCTCACCCAGGTATCGGTGGGCAATCAGCCCCAGCATTTT. Translating gives CASSLTQVSVGNQPQHF.

V usage is TRBV19 and J usage is TRBJ1-2; D is possibly TRBD1 (6 bases). Trimming took off 11 bases at V and 6 bases at J, with 19 bases between the two ends. Germline V gene lookup returns CDR1 LNHDA and CDR2 SQIVND (reference sequence). The CDR3 has 13 amino acids. Here the CDR3 reads CASVGQPWDGYTF. CDR3 in DNA: TGTGCCTCAGTAGGACAGCCCTGGGATGGCTACACCTTC.

With respect to this clone: Other nucleotide sequences in the sample specify the same CDR3. The DNA of the CDR3 is TGTGCCAGCAGTTTTAGCGGGGGGAGTTACAATGAGCAGTTCTTC. Its protein is CASSFSGGSYNEQFF. The chain links TRBV27 to TRBJ2-1; 10 bases agree with TRBD2. This CDR3 region has 15 residues. After removal of 3 bases from V and 4 bases from J, the junction contained 3 bases not matched to a gene. The germline gives CDR1 MNHEY, CDR2 SMNVEV (reference sequence).

A single count supports this clone. The chain couples TRBV3-1 (or the pseudogene TRBV3-2) to TRBJ2-5; D is possibly TRBD1 (5 bases). The CDR3 loop spans 14 amino acids. The germline gives CDR1 LGHDT, CDR2 YNNKEL (reference sequence). Trimming pared 1 base from V and 6 bases from J, leaving 12 bases between. CDR3 loop: CASSQGSDTQTQYF. The DNA for the CDR3 is TGTGCCAGCAGCCAAGGGTCGGACACACAGACCCAGTACTTC.